A selection of T cell receptor beta chains follows, all from one sample in a study of cytomegalovirus exposure and HLA in healthy donors. The data were produced by immunoSEQ multiplex PCR, yet TCRdb's version contains in-frame clones alone and is incomplete. The sample shows about 120,000 clones, around 70% of them seen only once. Sequenced: PBMCs. The source is a man in his thirties or forties in good health and CMV-seropositive. The conserved cysteine and the conserved F or W are not part of the CDR3 here.

j_call	v_call	cdr3_aa
TRBJ1-3	TRBV15	ATRQVSGNTIY
TRBJ2-3	TRBV9	ASSVEGAGITDTQY
TRBJ2-5	TRBV7-2	ASSLSPGGGETQY
TRBJ1-3	TRBV28	ASSSKQAPKGNTIY
TRBJ2-5	TRBV7-9	ASRTRGGETQY
TRBJ2-7	TRBV21-1	ASSSTGQPFYEQY
TRBJ2-3	TRBV7-2	ASSSTSGGAGDTQY
TRBJ2-1	TRBV9	ASSGAGTYNEQF
TRBJ2-2	TRBV5-1	ASSLATGAKTGELF
TRBJ2-2	TRBV9	ASDTSGINTGELF
TRBJ2-3	TRBV5-1	ASSFREGPTDTQY
TRBJ2-2	TRBV9	ASSWTGVNTGELF
TRBJ1-4	TRBV11-2	ASSFNGGEEKLF
TRBJ1-6	TRBV2	ASLSGTGLGNSPLH
TRBJ2-2	TRBV9	ASSVVPVAGGGVNTGELF
TRBJ2-1	TRBV6-1	ASSATGSYNEQF
TRBJ2-3	TRBV7-9	ASSLQTSGTDTQY
TRBJ1-2	TRBV10-3	AISESGNRYGYT
TRBJ1-5	TRBV5-6	ASSLGQGVRTQH
TRBJ1-3	TRBV9	ASSGGGVSGNTIY
TRBJ2-1	TRBV10-3	AIGTSGYNEQF
TRBJ1-6	TRBV30	AWRTASFYNSPLH
TRBJ2-1	TRBV21-1	ASSKVLREGPDEQF
TRBJ1-4	TRBV5-1	ASSSTGSRGPFNEKLF
TRBJ1-1	TRBV29-1	SVIRLGGNTEAF
TRBJ1-4	TRBV6-1	ASSGEQGAGNEKLF
TRBJ2-7	TRBV5-1	ASSLGQAAYEQY
TRBJ1-5	TRBV9	ASSDRGGNQPQH
TRBJ2-4	TRBV5-1	ASSLGGRGGQHIQY
TRBJ1-1	TRBV6-1	ASSDRTSNTEAF
TRBJ1-2	TRBV9	ASSVTQGVYGYT
TRBJ1-2	TRBV11-2	ASSFSGRDYGYT
TRBJ1-5	TRBV6-5	ASSAQGFSNQPQH
TRBJ1-2	TRBV30	AWSVHLGRIQLGYGYT
TRBJ1-1	TRBV29-1	SANLQIPNTEAF
TRBJ2-2	TRBV19	ASSSGLAGGRTGELF
TRBJ2-3	TRBV2	ASGGTSGDTQY
TRBJ2-1	TRBV27	ASSLNGGEQF
TRBJ1-4	TRBV5-5	ASSLVTGGGKLF
TRBJ1-1	TRBV5-6	ASSLLGVNTEAF
TRBJ1-4	TRBV27	ASSLKGPWGPAATNEKLF
TRBJ2-2	TRBV7-2	ASSLFSGSGVGELF
TRBJ2-1	TRBV10-3	AISESPLAGAYNEQF
TRBJ2-5	TRBV9	ASSETSGSLETQY
TRBJ1-2	TRBV11-2	ASHSGTVLYYGYT
TRBJ2-3	TRBV4-1	ASSQYGGGGGGNTQY